The 29 T cell receptor beta chains in this list originate from one sample, sequenced in a study of blood T cell repertoires in COVID-19 (dated by TCRdb to the early 2020s). Libraries came from the immunoSEQ multiplex PCR assay. The source is immuneACCESS, and TCRdb retained only in-frame sequences with V and J called. Part of the clones is not carried over; for the studies checked, unresolved V genes explain less than half of this, and the remainder is unexplained. The sample records about 250,000 clones, approximately 90% of which are singletons. The top ten constitute about 0.8% of the sample. Sequenced input: peripheral blood. These receptors all stem from a man aged 25 to 45 with acute or convalescent COVID-19.

The chain uses TRBV28 and TRBJ1-6, with 9 bases that match TRBD1. After removal of 6 bases from V and 14 bases from J, the junction contained 11 bases not matched to a gene. CDR3 size: 14 residues. Looked up from germline, CDR1 is MDHEN and CDR2 is SYDVKM. In DNA form, the CDR3 reads TGTGCCAGCAGAGCCGGGACAGGGAATGTATCCCTCCACTTT. It is translated as CASRAGTGNVSLHF.

The chain uses TRBV11-2 and TRBJ2-1, with 11 bases matching TRBD2. Germline V gene lookup returns CDR1 SGHAT and CDR2 FQNNGV. The CDR3 is made up of 15 amino acids. Trimming cost V 8 bases and J 9 bases; bases outside gene matches: 12. Written as DNA, the CDR3 is TGTGCCAGCGGAAATAGCGGGGGGGCCATCGGTGAGCAGTTCTTC. Residues: CASGNSGGAIGEQFF.

This clone was seen a few times. This chain links TRBV7-3 with TRBJ2-1, with 9 positions matching TRBD2. The V segment lost 4 bases and the J segment 3 bases; nucleotides outside the gene matches: 1. Germline V gives CDR1 SGHTA, CDR2 FQGTGA. The CDR3 is 14 amino acids. CDR3 sequence (DNA): TGTGCCAGCAGCTCGACTAGCGGCTACAATGAGCAGTTCTTC. It is translated as CASSSTSGYNEQFF.

The chain uses TRBV6-6 and TRBJ1-3; 7 bases fit TRBD1. Germline V gene data show CDR1 as MNHNY and CDR2 as SVGAGI (reference sequence). Trimming took 5 bases from V and 5 from J; bases not matched to a gene: 15. CDR3 length equals 17 residues. This CDR3 is CASSPNGPRGLRNTIYF. The CDR3, as DNA: TGTGCCAGCAGTCCCAATGGTCCCAGGGGGTTGAGAAACACCATATATTTT.

This clone was picked up one time. The genes are TRBV27 and TRBJ2-1; D possibly corresponds to TRBD2 (5 bases). The CDR3 spans 17 residues. Trimming left V 3 bases short and J 8 bases short, with 23 bases between. The germline CDR1 and CDR2 sequences are MNHEY and SMNVEV (reference sequence). The CDR3 reads CASSFVPSGGRSDEQFF. The CDR3 DNA reads TGTGCCAGCAGTTTCGTTCCGAGCGGAGGAAGGTCGGATGAGCAGTTCTTC.

This sequence joins TRBV7-9 and TRBJ1-3; 7 bases are a match to TRBD1. CDR1 and CDR2 (germline): SEHNR, FQNEAQ (reference sequence). This CDR3 region has 16 residues. The ends lost 5 bases at V and 2 bases at J; junction bases unmatched: 9. This chain's CDR3 is CASSKNDREAGNTIYF. CDR3 bases: TGTGCCAGCAGCAAAAACGACAGGGAGGCTGGAAACACCATATATTTT.

The gene calls are TRBV11-3 and TRBJ2-1; 7 nucleotides line up with TRBD1. The CDR3 sequence is 15 residues long. With V trimmed by 1 base and J by 0 bases, 0 bases remained unmatched. CDR1 SGHNT and CDR2 YENEEA come from the germline V gene. The CDR3 bases are TGTGCCAGCAGCTTAGCAGGGGGCTCCTACAATGAGCAGTTCTTC. Amino acids: CASSLAGGSYNEQFF. Looking up the rest from reference TRBV11-3 and TRBJ2-1 gives the full variable domain: EAGVVQSPRYKIIEKKQPVAFWCNPISGHNTLYWYLQNLGQGPELLIRYENEEAVDDSQLPKDRFSAERLKGVDSTLKIQPAELGDSAVYLCASSLAGGSYNEQFFGPGTRLTVL.

The gene calls are TRBV12-3 or TRBV12-4 and TRBJ2-3; D is undetermined. The CDR3 spans 11 residues. The germline V and J ends were trimmed by 6 bases and 10 bases, with 11 bases remaining between them. The CDR3 loop is CASSPGQAQYF. The DNA of the CDR3 is TGTGCCAGCAGCCCTGGGCAGGCGCAGTATTTT.

The chain employs TRBV5-6 and TRBJ1-1, with D tentatively TRBD1 (5 bases). CDR3 length equals 15 residues. Germline V gene sequence: CDR1 SGHDT, CDR2 YYEEEE. The V and J ends lost 4 bases and 1 base respectively, with 14 bases between them. The CDR3 is CASSRDRVRNTEAFF. In DNA form, the CDR3 reads TGTGCCAGCAGCCGCGACAGAGTACGGAACACTGAAGCTTTCTTT. The variable domain in full, with the rest retrieved from reference TRBV5-6 and TRBJ1-1, is DAGVTQSPTHLIKTRGQQVTLRCSPKSGHDTVSWYQQALGQGPQFIFQYYEEEERQRGNFPDRFSGHQFPNYSSELNVNALLLGDSALYLCASSRDRVRNTEAFFGQGTRLTVV.

This chain uses TRBV29-1 with TRBJ2-2; 11 bases align to TRBD1. Trimming at V came to 7 bases and at J to 7 bases, leaving 11 bases not matched to a gene. The CDR3 is made up of 15 amino acids. The V gene's germline CDR1 is SQVTM and CDR2 ANQGSEA. CDR3 sequence reads: CSAEVGTGGGGELFF. In DNA, the CDR3 is TGCAGCGCAGAAGTTGGGACAGGGGGTGGCGGGGAGCTGTTTTTT.

V usage is TRBV5-4 and J usage is TRBJ2-2; no definite D call. The germline CDR1 and CDR2 sequences are SGHNT and YYREEE (reference sequence). V gave up 6 bases and J gave up 7 bases, with 13 bases separating them. This CDR3 contains 13 residues. The CDR3 region has the DNA TGTGCCAGCATCCTCCCTGAGGACGGGGAGCTGTTTTTT. Protein product: CASILPEDGELFF.

The chain combines TRBV28 with TRBJ1-3; tentative D call: TRBD1 (5 bases). V was pared by 8 bases and J by 0 bases, with 14 bases between. The CDR3 spans 15 residues. Germline loops: CDR1 MDHEN, CDR2 SYDVKM. The CDR3 region is CASHLRGGSGNTIYF. The DNA of the CDR3 is TGTGCCAGCCACCTCCGGGGGGGCTCTGGAAACACCATATATTTT.

The chain links TRBV28 to TRBJ2-7; no definite D call. Germline CDR1 reads MDHEN; CDR2 reads SYDVKM. The CDR3 runs to 13 residues. V was pared by 7 bases and J by 0 bases, with 10 bases between. This chain's CDR3 is CASTNSHSYEQYF. The CDR3 nucleotides are TGTGCCAGCACAAACTCTCACTCCTACGAGCAGTACTTC.

The rearrangement uses TRBV5-5 and TRBJ2-7, with D tentatively TRBD1 (5 bases). The CDR3 is 15 amino acids. V was clipped by 6 bases and J by 0 bases, with 16 bases between them. Germline V lookup: CDR1 SGHKS, CDR2 YYEKEE (reference sequence). CDR3 nucleotide sequence: TGTGCCAGCACCGACCAGGGCGCAAGCTCCTACGAGCAGTACTTC. This translates into CASTDQGASSYEQYF.

V usage is TRBV2 and J usage is TRBJ2-1; maybe TRBD2 (5 bases). Trimming cost V 6 bases and J 5 bases, with 17 bases left between them. From germline, CDR1 is SNHLY and CDR2 FYNNEI. The CDR3 runs 15 residues. The CDR3 loop is CASSEGSLFNNEQFF. The CDR3 DNA reads TGTGCCAGCAGCGAGGGATCTTTATTTAACAATGAGCAGTTCTTC.

The chain is built from TRBV5-1 and TRBJ2-1; 7 nucleotides line up with TRBD2. The length of the CDR3 is 18 residues. The trim removed 0 bases at V and 0 bases at J, leaving 9 bases unmatched. The germline V gene encodes CDR1 SGHRS and CDR2 YFSETQ. This CDR3 reads CASSLVPSGRSSYNEQFF. The CDR3 coding sequence is TGCGCCAGCAGCTTGGTTCCTAGCGGCAGGAGCTCCTACAATGAGCAGTTCTTC. The whole variable domain, remainder taken from reference TRBV5-1 and TRBJ2-1, is KAGVTQTPRYLIKTRGQQVTLSCSPISGHRSVSWYQQTPGQGLQFLFEYFSETQRNKGNFPGRFSGRQFSNSRSEMNVSTLELGDSALYLCASSLVPSGRSSYNEQFFGPGTRLTVL.

The V and J genes are TRBV7-9 and TRBJ1-1, with a possible D match to TRBD1 (5 bases). With 7 bases removed from V and 4 bases from J, the gap between germline ends came to 10 bases. Germline V CDR1 and CDR2: SEHNR, FQNEAQ (reference sequence). This CDR3 comprises 12 residues. Here the CDR3 DNA reads TGTGCCAGCACCAACGGGGGCACTGAAGCTTTCTTT. It encodes CASTNGGTEAFF.

The V call is TRBV18, the J call TRBJ1-1; 11 bases line up with TRBD1. Unmatched junction bases numbered 3, after V lost 5 bases and J lost 1 base. Germline V gives CDR1 KGHSH, CDR2 LQKENI. This CDR3 region has 15 residues. CDR3 protein: CASSKGQGANTEAFF. CDR3 DNA: TGTGCCAGCTCAAAAGGACAGGGGGCGAACACTGAAGCTTTCTTT.

J is TRBJ2-7 and V is TRBV28, with TRBD1 matching over 9 bases. CDR1 is MDHEN, CDR2 SYDVKM, per germline. J lost 7 bases, V lost 6 bases, and 13 bases had no gene match. This CDR3 contains 15 residues. CDR3 amino acids: CASSSTGQGIGEQYF. CDR3 nucleotide sequence: TGTGCCAGCAGCTCAACAGGACAGGGGATTGGTGAGCAGTACTTC.

V usage is TRBV19 and J usage is TRBJ2-7; 7 nucleotides agree with TRBD2. From germline, CDR1 is LNHDA and CDR2 SQIVND (reference sequence). The CDR3 consists of 14 residues. Unmatched junction bases numbered 7, after V lost 5 bases and J lost 3 bases. The CDR3 DNA follows: TGTGCCAGTAGTCGGGGCGGGGGATACTACGAGCAGTACTTC. Protein product: CASSRGGGYYEQYF.

The chain is built from TRBV6-6 and TRBJ1-2; the D is unclear. Trimming took 7 bases from V and 4 from J, leaving 16 bases between them. Germline V CDR1 and CDR2: MNHNY, SVGAGI (reference sequence). This CDR3 is built from 14 residues. CDR3 protein: CASTQAQRIYGYTF. The CDR3 nucleotides read TGTGCCAGCACCCAGGCCCAGAGAATCTATGGCTACACCTTC.

This clone was counted only a few times. The chain combines TRBV9 with TRBJ2-1; 9 bases are a match to TRBD2. Trimming cost V 0 bases and J 8 bases; bases outside gene matches: 9. Germline V gives CDR1 SGDLS, CDR2 YYNGEE. The CDR3 sequence is 16 residues long. The DNA of the CDR3 is TGTGCCAGCAGCGTAGAGGGCGGGGGGGCCTTGTATGAGCAGTTCTTC. This gives the protein CASSVEGGGALYEQFF.

CDR3 sequence (DNA): TGTGCCTGGAGTCGAACAGGGGGCGATGAAAAACTGTTTTTT. The encoded protein is CAWSRTGGDEKLFF. This sequence joins TRBV30 and TRBJ1-4; 9 nucleotides align to TRBD1. Per the germline V gene, CDR1 is GTSNPN and CDR2 is SVGIG (reference sequence). V dropped 2 bases and J dropped 6; count of bases not matched to a gene: 4. The length of the CDR3 is 14 residues. Full variable domain (rest looked up from reference TRBV30 and TRBJ1-4): SQTIHQWPATLVQPVGSPLSLECTVEGTSNPNLYWYRQAAGRGLQLLFYSVGIGQISSEVPQNLSASRPQDRQFILSSKKLLLSDSGFYLCAWSRTGGDEKLFFGSGTQLSVL.

The J gene is TRBJ1-2, the V gene TRBV18; 10 bases are a match to TRBD1. V was pared by 2 bases and J by 2 bases, with 8 bases of the junction left unmatched. The CDR3 is 17 residues long. The germline gives CDR1 KGHSH, CDR2 LQKENI. The CDR3 sequence is CASSPSTGTGVNYGYTF. Written as DNA, the CDR3 is TGTGCCAGCTCACCATCGACGGGGACAGGGGTGAACTATGGCTACACCTTC.

The chain recombines TRBV9 with TRBJ1-2; D perhaps matches TRBD1 (6 bases). Germline V gene sequence: CDR1 SGDLS, CDR2 YYNGEE. Trimming cost V 5 bases and J 4 bases, with 9 bases left between them. The CDR3 is made up of 12 amino acids. The CDR3 loop is CASSAGVYGYTF. CDR3 DNA: TGTGCCAGCAGTGCAGGGGTCTATGGCTACACCTTC. Using reference TRBV9 and TRBJ1-2 for the parts outside the CDR3, the full variable domain is DSGVTQTPKHLITATGQRVTLRCSPRSGDLSVYWYQQSLDQGLQFLIQYYNGEERAKGNILERFSAQQFPDLHSELNLSSLELGDSALYFCASSAGVYGYTFGSGTRLTVV.

The J gene is TRBJ1-4, the V gene TRBV27, with D unresolved. Germline values: CDR1 MNHEY, CDR2 SMNVEV (reference sequence). The V gene lost 2 bases and the J gene lost 0 bases, with 7 bases spanning the gap. This CDR3 has 15 amino acids. The CDR3 loop is CASSLVFATNEKLFF. The CDR3 bases are TGTGCCAGCAGTTTAGTATTTGCAACTAATGAAAAACTGTTTTTT. Combining the CDR3 with reference TRBV27 and TRBJ1-4 gives the whole variable domain EAQVTQNPRYLITVTGKKLTVTCSQNMNHEYMSWYRQDPGLGLRQIYYSMNVEVTDKGDVPEGYKVSRKEKRNFPLILESPSPNQTSLYFCASSLVFATNEKLFFGSGTQLSVL.

This chain uses TRBV6-6 with TRBJ1-4; maybe TRBD1 (6 bases). The V end lost 2 bases, the J end lost 4 bases, and 11 bases lay between the germline ends. Looked up from germline, CDR1 is MNHNY and CDR2 is SVGAGI (reference sequence). The CDR3 covers 15 residues. CDR3 in DNA: TGTGCCAGCAGTTACCCGGGACATAATAATGAAAAACTGTTTTTT. Amino acid sequence: CASSYPGHNNEKLFF.

This chain joins TRBV12-3 or TRBV12-4 and TRBJ2-7; D perhaps matches TRBD2 (6 bases). The CDR3 has 13 residues. V lost 3 bases to trimming and J lost 6 bases, with 12 bases between them. Here the CDR3 reads CASSLGMEGEQYF. CDR3 DNA: TGTGCCAGCAGTTTGGGCATGGAGGGCGAGCAGTACTTC.

The V gene is TRBV27, the J gene TRBJ1-4; D is unresolved. The germline V gene encodes CDR1 MNHEY and CDR2 SMNVEV (reference sequence). V was trimmed by 8 bases and J by 7 bases, leaving 17 bases between them. The CDR3 covers 14 residues. Written as DNA, the CDR3 is TGTGCCAGCGGCCGTAATCCTCGGGTTGAAAAACTGTTTTTT. Its translation is CASGRNPRVEKLFF.